A selection of T cell receptor beta chains follows, all from one sample in a study of T cell responses to AZD1222 COVID-19 vaccine. The method was immunoSEQ multiplex PCR; TCRdb's version includes in-frame clones alone and lacks a portion of them. The table has 80,000 to 95,000 clones, over 75% seen once. The sequencing here drew on peripheral blood, taken on day 0 of MenACWY control vaccination. These receptors were taken from an adult in good health. CDR3s include the opening cysteine and the closing phenylalanine or tryptophan. The D gene is left open where the match is weak. A row's size may be missing; if present it is once, few, many or a size class.

cdr3_aa: CASSIWGSSYNEQFF
cdr3_nt: TGTGCCAGTAGTATCTGGGGGAGCTCCTACAATGAGCAGTTCTTC
j_call: TRBJ2-1
d_call: -
clone_size: -
v_call: TRBV19

cdr3_aa: CASRGQNYGYTF
cdr3_nt: TGTGCCAGCAGGGGGCAGAACTATGGCTACACCTTC
j_call: TRBJ1-2
d_call: -
clone_size: -
v_call: TRBV2

cdr3_aa: CASSLGYRTSSGNTIYF
cdr3_nt: TGTGCCAGCAGCTTAGGATATCGGACAAGCTCTGGAAACACCATATATTTT
j_call: TRBJ1-3
d_call: -
clone_size: -
v_call: TRBV7-8

cdr3_aa: CASSSPGNEQYF
cdr3_nt: TGTGCCAGCAGTTCCCCTGGAAACGAGCAGTACTTC
j_call: TRBJ2-7
d_call: -
clone_size: -
v_call: TRBV6-5

cdr3_aa: CASSSLAGVSYEQYF
cdr3_nt: TGTGCCAGCAGCTCCCTAGCGGGTGTCTCCTACGAGCAGTACTTC
j_call: TRBJ2-7
d_call: TRBD2
clone_size: once
v_call: TRBV7-2

cdr3_aa: CASSFLGGLETNEKLFF
cdr3_nt: TGTGCCAGCAGTTTTCTAGGAGGGTTGGAGACTAATGAAAAACTGTTTTTT
j_call: TRBJ1-4
d_call: -
clone_size: -
v_call: TRBV28

cdr3_aa: CASSGHRPHSGGQPQHF
cdr3_nt: TGTGCCAGCAGTGGTCACAGGCCTCACTCAGGGGGGCAGCCCCAGCATTTT
j_call: TRBJ1-5
d_call: TRBD1
clone_size: -
v_call: TRBV2

cdr3_aa: CASSLFLFRRTSGDTDTQYF
cdr3_nt: TGCGCCAGCAGCCTCTTCTTATTTCGGAGGACTAGCGGGGACACAGATACGCAGTATTTT
j_call: TRBJ2-3
d_call: TRBD2
clone_size: -
v_call: TRBV4-3

cdr3_aa: CASSLDFSYEQYF
cdr3_nt: TGTGCCAGCAGCTTGGACTTCTCCTACGAGCAGTACTTC
j_call: TRBJ2-7
d_call: -
clone_size: -
v_call: TRBV5-4

cdr3_aa: CASSFDRSGKTQYF
cdr3_nt: TGTGCCAGCAGCTTCGACAGGTCCGGGAAGACCCAGTACTTC
j_call: TRBJ2-5
d_call: -
clone_size: -
v_call: TRBV7-2

cdr3_aa: CASSPSALTLSYNEQFF
cdr3_nt: TGTGCCAGCAGCCCCAGTGCGCTGACCCTCTCCTACAATGAGCAGTTCTTC
j_call: TRBJ2-1
d_call: -
clone_size: -
v_call: TRBV6-4

cdr3_aa: CASSLASSYNEQFF
cdr3_nt: TGTGCCAGCAGCTTAGCGAGCTCCTACAATGAGCAGTTCTTC
j_call: TRBJ2-1
d_call: -
clone_size: -
v_call: TRBV7-2

cdr3_aa: CASSPRRDLYTF
cdr3_nt: TGTGCCAGCAGTCCCCGACGGGATCTCTACACCTTC
j_call: TRBJ1-2
d_call: -
clone_size: -
v_call: TRBV28

cdr3_aa: CASSPGTGRSPQHF
cdr3_nt: TGTGCCAGCAGCCCTGGGACAGGTCGGAGCCCCCAGCATTTT
j_call: TRBJ1-5
d_call: TRBD1
clone_size: -
v_call: TRBV3-1/TRBV3-2

cdr3_aa: CASSEGGPRRTQYF
cdr3_nt: TGTGCCAGCAGCGAAGGGGGTCCCCGTCGGACCCAGTACTTC
j_call: TRBJ2-5
d_call: -
clone_size: -
v_call: TRBV5-4

cdr3_aa: CASSPWTGGELFF
cdr3_nt: TGTGCCAGCTCACCCTGGACAGGCGGGGAGCTGTTTTTT
j_call: TRBJ2-2
d_call: TRBD1
clone_size: once
v_call: TRBV18

cdr3_aa: CASGYREHYEQYF
cdr3_nt: TGTGCCAGCGGCTACAGGGAACACTACGAGCAGTACTTC
j_call: TRBJ2-7
d_call: -
clone_size: -
v_call: TRBV12-1

cdr3_aa: CASSQLAGQYNEQFF
cdr3_nt: TGCGCCAGCAGCCAATTAGCGGGACAATACAATGAGCAGTTCTTC
j_call: TRBJ2-1
d_call: TRBD2
clone_size: -
v_call: TRBV4-3

cdr3_aa: CAWSPGARSGELFF
cdr3_nt: TGTGCCTGGAGTCCAGGGGCCCGAAGCGGGGAGCTGTTTTTT
j_call: TRBJ2-2
d_call: -
clone_size: few
v_call: TRBV30

cdr3_aa: CSASIRDRGVRGYTF
cdr3_nt: TGCAGTGCTAGTATAAGGGACAGGGGTGTGAGAGGCTACACCTTC
j_call: TRBJ1-2
d_call: TRBD1
clone_size: -
v_call: TRBV20-1

cdr3_aa: CASRWSANYGYTF
cdr3_nt: TGTGCCAGTCGATGGTCTGCTAACTATGGCTACACCTTC
j_call: TRBJ1-2
d_call: -
clone_size: -
v_call: TRBV10-3

cdr3_aa: CASSGGKTGELFF
cdr3_nt: TGTGCCAGCAGTGGAGGGAAAACCGGGGAGCTGTTTTTT
j_call: TRBJ2-2
d_call: -
clone_size: -
v_call: TRBV28

cdr3_aa: CASSFQGSGRPQHF
cdr3_nt: TGTGCCAGCAGCTTTCAGGGGTCGGGGCGCCCCCAGCATTTT
j_call: TRBJ1-5
d_call: -
clone_size: -
v_call: TRBV7-2

cdr3_aa: CAWSVAPRGSGNEQYF
cdr3_nt: TGTGCCTGGAGTGTCGCCCCGCGAGGTTCTGGCAACGAGCAGTACTTC
j_call: TRBJ2-7
d_call: -
clone_size: -
v_call: TRBV30

cdr3_aa: CASSSGQDQNIQYF
cdr3_nt: TGTGCCAGCAGTTCGGGACAGGACCAAAACATTCAGTACTTC
j_call: TRBJ2-4
d_call: TRBD1
clone_size: -
v_call: TRBV28

cdr3_aa: CASSVQGPSTEAFF
cdr3_nt: TGTGCCAGCAGCGTGCAGGGCCCCAGCACTGAAGCTTTCTTT
j_call: TRBJ1-1
d_call: -
clone_size: -
v_call: TRBV7-9

cdr3_aa: CASSPSSEAFF
cdr3_nt: TGTGCCAGCTCACCAAGCAGTGAAGCTTTCTTT
j_call: TRBJ1-1
d_call: -
clone_size: -
v_call: TRBV18

cdr3_aa: CASSPLGRSYEQYF
cdr3_nt: TGTGCCAGCAGCCCTCTGGGACGCTCCTACGAGCAGTACTTC
j_call: TRBJ2-7
d_call: -
clone_size: -
v_call: TRBV7-9

cdr3_aa: CASRPGGQETQYF
cdr3_nt: TGTGCCAGCAGACCAGGGGGGCAAGAGACCCAGTACTTC
j_call: TRBJ2-5
d_call: -
clone_size: -
v_call: TRBV28

cdr3_aa: CASSRQGADYGYTF
cdr3_nt: TGTGCCAGCAGTAGACAGGGGGCTGATTATGGCTACACCTTC
j_call: TRBJ1-2
d_call: TRBD1
clone_size: once
v_call: TRBV6-6

cdr3_aa: CASSLDRAGHIQYF
cdr3_nt: TGTGCCAGCAGCTTGGACAGGGCGGGACACATTCAGTACTTC
j_call: TRBJ2-4
d_call: TRBD1
clone_size: -
v_call: TRBV7-9

cdr3_aa: CASSLARGLDHEQFF
cdr3_nt: TGTGCCAGCAGCCTCGCTCGGGGGCTGGACCATGAGCAGTTCTTC
j_call: TRBJ2-1
d_call: -
clone_size: -
v_call: TRBV5-6

cdr3_aa: CASSPSGTGAINEQFF
cdr3_nt: TGTGCCAGCAGCCCGTCCGGGACAGGGGCAATCAATGAGCAGTTCTTC
j_call: TRBJ2-1
d_call: TRBD1
clone_size: once
v_call: TRBV14

cdr3_aa: CASGLAGVGGNEQFF
cdr3_nt: TGTGCCAGCGGACTAGCGGGAGTAGGTGGCAATGAGCAGTTCTTC
j_call: TRBJ2-1
d_call: TRBD2
clone_size: -
v_call: TRBV11-2

cdr3_aa: CASTRDTGELFF
cdr3_nt: TGTGCCAGCACCCGAGACACCGGGGAGCTGTTTTTT
j_call: TRBJ2-2
d_call: -
clone_size: -
v_call: TRBV6-5

cdr3_aa: CASSYREESYGYTF
cdr3_nt: TGTGCCAGCAGTTACAGAGAAGAAAGCTATGGCTACACCTTC
j_call: TRBJ1-2
d_call: -
clone_size: once
v_call: TRBV6-2/TRBV6-3

cdr3_aa: CASSPGTGGRETQYF
cdr3_nt: TGTGCCAGCAGTCCCGGGACAGGGGGCAGGGAGACCCAGTACTTC
j_call: TRBJ2-5
d_call: TRBD1
clone_size: once
v_call: TRBV6-2/TRBV6-3

cdr3_aa: CSVGTSGMYEQYF
cdr3_nt: TGCAGCGTTGGGACTAGCGGAATGTACGAGCAGTACTTC
j_call: TRBJ2-7
d_call: TRBD2
clone_size: -
v_call: TRBV29-1

cdr3_aa: CASSPLTIVGELFF
cdr3_nt: TGTGCCAGCTCACCATTAACCATTGTCGGGGAGCTGTTTTTT
j_call: TRBJ2-2
d_call: -
clone_size: -
v_call: TRBV18

cdr3_aa: CAWGGPFPNYGYTF
cdr3_nt: TGTGCCTGGGGAGGTCCTTTCCCTAACTATGGCTACACCTTC
j_call: TRBJ1-2
d_call: -
clone_size: -
v_call: TRBV30

cdr3_aa: CASSQDRGGYTDTQYF
cdr3_nt: TGTGCCAGCAGCCAAGATAGGGGCGGGTACACAGATACGCAGTATTTT
j_call: TRBJ2-3
d_call: -
clone_size: -
v_call: TRBV3-1/TRBV3-2

cdr3_aa: CASSQGDTQYF
cdr3_nt: TGTGCCAGCAGCCAAGGGGATACGCAGTATTTT
j_call: TRBJ2-3
d_call: -
clone_size: -
v_call: TRBV3-1/TRBV3-2

cdr3_aa: CASSPGQGAGIGQPQHF
cdr3_nt: TGTGCCAGCAGCCCGGGACAGGGTGCGGGGATTGGTCAGCCCCAGCATTTT
j_call: TRBJ1-5
d_call: TRBD1
clone_size: -
v_call: TRBV7-8

cdr3_aa: CASRTGDKAYGYTF
cdr3_nt: TGTGCCAGCAGGACAGGGGATAAGGCCTATGGCTACACCTTC
j_call: TRBJ1-2
d_call: TRBD1
clone_size: -
v_call: TRBV28

cdr3_aa: CASSIGVSRLNTEAFF
cdr3_nt: TGTGCCAGTAGTATAGGTGTCAGCCGCTTGAACACTGAAGCTTTCTTT
j_call: TRBJ1-1
d_call: -
clone_size: -
v_call: TRBV19

cdr3_aa: CASRGQGWTEAFF
cdr3_nt: TGCGCCAGCAGAGGACAGGGCTGGACTGAAGCTTTCTTT
j_call: TRBJ1-1
d_call: TRBD1
clone_size: -
v_call: TRBV10-2